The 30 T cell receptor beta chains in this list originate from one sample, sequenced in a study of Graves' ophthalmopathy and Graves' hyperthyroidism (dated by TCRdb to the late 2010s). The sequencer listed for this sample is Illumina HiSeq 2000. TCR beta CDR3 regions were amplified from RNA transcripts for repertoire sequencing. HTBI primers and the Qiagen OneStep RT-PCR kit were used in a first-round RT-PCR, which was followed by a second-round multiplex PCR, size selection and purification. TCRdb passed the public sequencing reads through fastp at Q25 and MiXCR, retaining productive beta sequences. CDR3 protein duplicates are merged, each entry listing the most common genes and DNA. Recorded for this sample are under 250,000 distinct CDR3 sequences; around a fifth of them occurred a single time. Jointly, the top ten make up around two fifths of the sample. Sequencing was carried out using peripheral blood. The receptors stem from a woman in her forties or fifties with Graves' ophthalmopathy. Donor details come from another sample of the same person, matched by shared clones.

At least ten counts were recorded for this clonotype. DNA of the CDR3: TGTGCCTGGAGTGTACGACTAGCGGGGGCCTACGAGCAGTACTTC. Translating gives CAWSVRLAGAYEQYF. This chain links TRBV30 with TRBJ2-7; the match to TRBD2 covers 12 bases. Trimming at V came to 0 bases and at J to 2 bases, leaving 2 bases not matched to a gene. CDR1 and CDR2 from the germline V gene are GTSNPN and SVGIG (reference sequence). This CDR3 comprises 15 residues.

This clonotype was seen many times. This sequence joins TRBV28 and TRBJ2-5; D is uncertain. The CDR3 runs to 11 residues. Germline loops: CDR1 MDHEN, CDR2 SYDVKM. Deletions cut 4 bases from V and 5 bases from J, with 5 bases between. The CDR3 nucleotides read TGTGCCAGCAGTTCCTTTGAGACCCAGTACTTC. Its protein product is CASSSFETQYF.

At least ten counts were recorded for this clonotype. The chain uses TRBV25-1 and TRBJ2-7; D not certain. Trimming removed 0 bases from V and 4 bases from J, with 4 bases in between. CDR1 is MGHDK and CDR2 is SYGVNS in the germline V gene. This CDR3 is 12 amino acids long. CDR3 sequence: CASSEYPYEQYF. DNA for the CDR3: TGTGCCAGCAGTGAATATCCTTACGAGCAGTACTTC.

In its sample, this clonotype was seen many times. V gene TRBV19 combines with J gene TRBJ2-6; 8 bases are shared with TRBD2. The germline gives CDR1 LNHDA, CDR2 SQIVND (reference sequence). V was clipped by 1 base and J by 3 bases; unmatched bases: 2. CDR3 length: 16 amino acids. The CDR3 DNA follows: TGTGCCAGTAGTATAGGAGCGGGAGATGGGGCCAACGTCCTGACTTTC. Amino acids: CASSIGAGDGANVLTF.

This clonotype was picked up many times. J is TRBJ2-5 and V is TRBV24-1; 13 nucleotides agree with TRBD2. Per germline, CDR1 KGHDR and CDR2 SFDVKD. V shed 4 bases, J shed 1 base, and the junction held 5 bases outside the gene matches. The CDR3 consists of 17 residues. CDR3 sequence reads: CATSDSGLAGTQETQYF. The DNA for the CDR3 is TGTGCCACCAGTGACTCGGGACTAGCGGGGACCCAAGAGACCCAGTACTTC.

CDR3 sequence (DNA): TGTGCCAGCAGTTCCAACCAAAATAGCAATCAGCCCCAGCATTTT. Protein: CASSSNQNSNQPQHF. The chain uses TRBV6-5 and TRBJ1-5; D unclear. Germline V gives CDR1 MNHEY, CDR2 SVGAGI. The CDR3 totals 15 residues. The V end was cut by 4 bases, the J end by 0 bases, with 10 bases between.

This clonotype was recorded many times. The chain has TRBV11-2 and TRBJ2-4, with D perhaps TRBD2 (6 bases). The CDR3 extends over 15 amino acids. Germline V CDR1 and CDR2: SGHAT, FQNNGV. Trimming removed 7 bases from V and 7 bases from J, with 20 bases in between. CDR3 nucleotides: TGTGCCAGCAACAATCGCCCCCGGGGGTTTAACATTCAGTACTTC. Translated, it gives CASNNRPRGFNIQYF.

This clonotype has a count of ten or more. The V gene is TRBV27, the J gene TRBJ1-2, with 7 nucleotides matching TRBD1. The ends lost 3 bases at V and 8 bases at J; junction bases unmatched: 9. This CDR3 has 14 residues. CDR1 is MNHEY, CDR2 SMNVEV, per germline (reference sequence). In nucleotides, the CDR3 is TGTGCCAGCAGTTTTCGGACAGGCCGTGAGGGCTACACCTTC. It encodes CASSFRTGREGYTF.

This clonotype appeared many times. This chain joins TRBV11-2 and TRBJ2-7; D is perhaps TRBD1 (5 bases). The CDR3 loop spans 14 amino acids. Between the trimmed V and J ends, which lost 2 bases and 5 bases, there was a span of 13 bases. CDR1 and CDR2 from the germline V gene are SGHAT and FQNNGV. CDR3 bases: TGTGCCAGCAGCTTATCAGGGAAGTCCCACGAGCAGTACTTC. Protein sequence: CASSLSGKSHEQYF.

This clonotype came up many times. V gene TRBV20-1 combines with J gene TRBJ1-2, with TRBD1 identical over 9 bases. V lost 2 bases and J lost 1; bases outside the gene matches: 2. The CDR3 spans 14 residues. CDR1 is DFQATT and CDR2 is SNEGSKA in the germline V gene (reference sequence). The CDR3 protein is CSARRTGDNYGYTF. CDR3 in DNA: TGCAGTGCTAGAAGGACAGGGGATAACTATGGCTACACCTTC.

The CDR3 sequence: CASSLSLTSGSKETQYF. The CDR3 DNA is TGTGCCAGCAGCTTATCCTTGACTAGCGGATCCAAAGAGACCCAGTACTTC. The chain couples TRBV7-8 to TRBJ2-5, with 9 bases aligning to TRBD2. The junction had 10 bases not matched to a gene; V was cut back by 2 bases and J by 3 bases. Germline lookup yields CDR1 SGHVS and CDR2 FQNEAQ. This CDR3 has 17 amino acids.

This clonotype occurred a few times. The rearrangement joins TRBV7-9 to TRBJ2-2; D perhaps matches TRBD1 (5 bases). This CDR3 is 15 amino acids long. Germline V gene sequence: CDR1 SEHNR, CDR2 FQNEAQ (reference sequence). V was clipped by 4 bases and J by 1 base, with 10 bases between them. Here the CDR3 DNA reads TGTGCCAGCAGCTCGGTACAGGAGAACACCGGGGAGCTGTTTTTT. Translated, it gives CASSSVQENTGELFF.

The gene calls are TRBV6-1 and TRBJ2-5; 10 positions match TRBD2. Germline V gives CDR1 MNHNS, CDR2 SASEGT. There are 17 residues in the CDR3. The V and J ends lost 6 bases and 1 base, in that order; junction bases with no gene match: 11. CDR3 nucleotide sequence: TGTGCCAGCAGCGCACCGAGGACTAGCGGATTCCAAGAGACCCAGTACTTC. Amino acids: CASSAPRTSGFQETQYF.

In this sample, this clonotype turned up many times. The CDR3 loop is CASTHSGQGGNEQYF. CDR3 nucleotides: TGCGCCAGCACGCACTCTGGGCAGGGGGGCAACGAGCAGTACTTC. The rearrangement joins TRBV5-1 to TRBJ2-7, with D possibly being TRBD1 (7 bases). The V gene's germline CDR1 is SGHRS and CDR2 YFSETQ. V was pared by 6 bases and J by 5 bases, with 21 bases between. This CDR3 contains 15 residues.

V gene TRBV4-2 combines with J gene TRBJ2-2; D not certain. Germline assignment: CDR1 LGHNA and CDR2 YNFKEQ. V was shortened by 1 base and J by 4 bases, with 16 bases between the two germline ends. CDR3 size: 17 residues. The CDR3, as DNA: TGTGCCAGCAGCCAAGCCATTAACGGGCGAGGCACCGGGGAGCTGTTTTTT. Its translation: CASSQAINGRGTGELFF.

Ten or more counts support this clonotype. The CDR3 reads CASSLGTSGTQETQYF. CDR3 nucleotides: TGTGCCAGCAGCTTAGGGACTAGCGGGACCCAAGAGACCCAGTACTTC. This chain links TRBV7-9 with TRBJ2-5; 12 nucleotides match TRBD2. Germline CDR1 SEHNR, CDR2 FQNEAQ (reference sequence). This CDR3 has 16 amino acids. The trim removed 1 base at V and 1 base at J, leaving 1 base unmatched.

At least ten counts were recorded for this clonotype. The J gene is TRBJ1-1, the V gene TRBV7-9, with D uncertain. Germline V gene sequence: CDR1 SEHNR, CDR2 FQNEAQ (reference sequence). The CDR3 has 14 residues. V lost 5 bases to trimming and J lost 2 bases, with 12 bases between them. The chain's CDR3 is CASSPRGANTEAFF. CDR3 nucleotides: TGTGCCAGCAGCCCAAGAGGAGCCAACACTGAAGCTTTCTTT.

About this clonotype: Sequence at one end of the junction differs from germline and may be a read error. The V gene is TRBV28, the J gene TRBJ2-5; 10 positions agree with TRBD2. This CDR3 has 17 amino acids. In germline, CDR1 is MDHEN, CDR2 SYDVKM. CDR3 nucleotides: TGTGCCACCAGTGATCCCCTAGCGGGAGAAATCCAAGAGACCCAGTACTTC. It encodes CATSDPLAGEIQETQYF.

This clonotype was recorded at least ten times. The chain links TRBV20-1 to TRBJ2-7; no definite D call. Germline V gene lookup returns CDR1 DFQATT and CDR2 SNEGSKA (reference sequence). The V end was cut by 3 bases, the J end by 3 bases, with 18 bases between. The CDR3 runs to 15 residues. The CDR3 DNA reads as TGCAGTGCTAGTGCATCCCGTGGCGGATTCTACGAGCAGTACTTC. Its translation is CSASASRGGFYEQYF.

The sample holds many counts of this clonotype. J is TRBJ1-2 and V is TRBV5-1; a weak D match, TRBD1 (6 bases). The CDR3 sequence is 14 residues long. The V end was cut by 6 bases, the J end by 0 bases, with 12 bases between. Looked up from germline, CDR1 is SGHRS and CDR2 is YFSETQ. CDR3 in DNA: TGCGCCAGCACCGGGACACCTTCTAACTATGGCTACACCTTC. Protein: CASTGTPSNYGYTF.

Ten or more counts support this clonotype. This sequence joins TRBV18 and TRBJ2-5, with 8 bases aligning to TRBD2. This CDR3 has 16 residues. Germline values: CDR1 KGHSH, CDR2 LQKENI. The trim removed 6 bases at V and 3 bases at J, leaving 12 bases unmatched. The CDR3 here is CASSPPGGTTKETQYF. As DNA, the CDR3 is TGTGCCAGCTCTCCTCCGGGGGGGACGACTAAAGAGACCCAGTACTTC.

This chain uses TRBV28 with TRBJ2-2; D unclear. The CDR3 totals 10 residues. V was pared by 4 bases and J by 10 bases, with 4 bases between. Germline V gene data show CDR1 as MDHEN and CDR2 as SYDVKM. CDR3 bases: TGTGCCAGCAGTTCAGCGGAGCTGTTTTTT. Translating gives CASSSAELFF.

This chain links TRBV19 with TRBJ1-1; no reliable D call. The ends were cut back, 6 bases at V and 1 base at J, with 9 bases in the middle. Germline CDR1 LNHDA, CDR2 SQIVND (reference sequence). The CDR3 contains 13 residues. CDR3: CASRRVSNTEAFF. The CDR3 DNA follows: TGTGCCAGTAGGAGGGTTTCGAACACTGAAGCTTTCTTT.

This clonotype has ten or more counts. In nucleotides, the CDR3 is TGTGCCAGTCATACTAGCGGTATACCCACCGGGGAGCTGTTTTTT. Translating gives CASHTSGIPTGELFF. The chain is built from TRBV19 and TRBJ2-2, with 8 positions matching TRBD2. V dropped 8 bases and J dropped 4; count of bases not matched to a gene: 9. The CDR3 totals 15 residues. CDR1 is LNHDA, CDR2 SQIVND, per germline (reference sequence).

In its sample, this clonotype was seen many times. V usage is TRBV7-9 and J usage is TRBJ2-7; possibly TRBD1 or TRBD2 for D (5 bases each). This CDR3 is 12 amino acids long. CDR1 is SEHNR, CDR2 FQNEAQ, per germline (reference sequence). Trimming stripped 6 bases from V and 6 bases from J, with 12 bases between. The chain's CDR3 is CASSMGVGEQYF. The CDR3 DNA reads TGTGCCAGCAGTATGGGGGTGGGCGAGCAGTACTTC. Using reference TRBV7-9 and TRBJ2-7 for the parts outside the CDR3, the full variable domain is DTGVSQNPRHKITKRGQNVTFRCDPISEHNRLYWYRQTLGQGPEFLTYFQNEAQLEKSRLLSDRFSAERPKGSFSTLEIQRTEQGDSAMYLCASSMGVGEQYFGPGTRLTVT.

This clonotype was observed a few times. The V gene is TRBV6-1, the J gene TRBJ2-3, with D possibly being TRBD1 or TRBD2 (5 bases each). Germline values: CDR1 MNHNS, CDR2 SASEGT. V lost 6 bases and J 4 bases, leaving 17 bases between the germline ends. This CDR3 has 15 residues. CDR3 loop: CASSQTGPPADTQYF. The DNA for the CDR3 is TGTGCCAGCAGCCAGACGGGACCTCCGGCAGATACGCAGTATTTT.

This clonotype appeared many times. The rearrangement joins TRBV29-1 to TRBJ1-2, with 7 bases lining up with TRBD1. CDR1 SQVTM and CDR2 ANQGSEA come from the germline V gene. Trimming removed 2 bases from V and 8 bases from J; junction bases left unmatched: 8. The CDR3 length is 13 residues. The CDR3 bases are TGCAGCGTTGAAACCGGACAGGCCCACGGCTACACCTTC. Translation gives CSVETGQAHGYTF.

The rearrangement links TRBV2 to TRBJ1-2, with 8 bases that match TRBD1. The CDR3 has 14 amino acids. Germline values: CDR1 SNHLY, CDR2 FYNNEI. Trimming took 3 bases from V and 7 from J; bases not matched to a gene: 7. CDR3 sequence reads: CASSEGRGRGGYTF. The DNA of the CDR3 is TGTGCCAGCAGTGAGGGCAGGGGGCGGGGTGGCTACACCTTC.

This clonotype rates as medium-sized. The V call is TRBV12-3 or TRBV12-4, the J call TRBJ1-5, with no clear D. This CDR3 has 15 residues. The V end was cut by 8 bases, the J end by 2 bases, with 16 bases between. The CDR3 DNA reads TGTGCCAGCGCCCCAGCCGGGGTAGGCAATCAGCCCCAGCATTTT. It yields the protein CASAPAGVGNQPQHF.

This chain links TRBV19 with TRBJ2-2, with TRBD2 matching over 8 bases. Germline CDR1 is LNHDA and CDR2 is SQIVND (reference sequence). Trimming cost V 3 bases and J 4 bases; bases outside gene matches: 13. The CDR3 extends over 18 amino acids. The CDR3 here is CASSISGASGPGTGELFF. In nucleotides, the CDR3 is TGTGCCAGTAGTATCTCGGGCGCTAGCGGGCCGGGCACCGGGGAGCTGTTTTTT.